This section outlines one T cell receptor beta chain sequence together with its context. V was pared by 4 bases and J by 5 bases, with 6 bases of the junction left unmatched. CDR1 is SGHDT, CDR2 YYEEEE, per germline. The CDR3 runs to 14 residues. This sample is part of a study of technical replicates of blood from several donors. Measured with immunoSEQ multiplex PCR; TCRdb has only the in-frame clones, and not every one. The repertoire holds 60,000 or so clones, with around 97% as singletons. The rearrangement links TRBV5-6 to TRBJ1-1; 9 nucleotides match TRBD1. The sequenced sample was T cells isolated from PBMCs. The origin of this receptor is a human donor in good health. CDR3 sequence: CASSPDRGRTEAFF. The DNA of the CDR3 is TGTGCCAGCAGCCCAGACAGGGGGAGAACTGAAGCTTTCTTT.